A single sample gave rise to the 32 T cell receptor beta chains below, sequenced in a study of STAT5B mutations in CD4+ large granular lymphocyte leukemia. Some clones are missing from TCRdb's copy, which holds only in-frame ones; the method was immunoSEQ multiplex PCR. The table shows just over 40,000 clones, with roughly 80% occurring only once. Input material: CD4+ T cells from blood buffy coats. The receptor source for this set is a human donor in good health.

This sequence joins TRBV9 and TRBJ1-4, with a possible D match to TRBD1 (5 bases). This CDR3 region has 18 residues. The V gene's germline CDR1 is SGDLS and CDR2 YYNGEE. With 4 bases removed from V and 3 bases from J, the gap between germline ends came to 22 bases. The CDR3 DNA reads TGTGCCAGCAGCACCGGTCGTGGGGGGGTTTTGTCTAATGAAAAACTGTTTTTT. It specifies CASSTGRGGVLSNEKLFF.

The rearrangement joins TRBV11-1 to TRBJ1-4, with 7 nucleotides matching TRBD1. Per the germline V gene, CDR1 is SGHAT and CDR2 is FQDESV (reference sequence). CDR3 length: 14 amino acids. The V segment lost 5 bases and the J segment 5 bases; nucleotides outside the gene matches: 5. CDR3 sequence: CASSRGQKNEKLFF. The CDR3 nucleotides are TGTGCCAGCAGCCGGGGACAGAAGAATGAAAAACTGTTTTTT. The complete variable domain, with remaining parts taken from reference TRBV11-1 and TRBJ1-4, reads EAEVAQSPRYKITEKSQAVAFWCDPISGHATLYWYRQILGQGPELLVQFQDESVVDDSQLPKDRFSAERLKGVDSTLKIQPAELGDSAMYLCASSRGQKNEKLFFGSGTQLSVL.

CDR3 DNA sequence: TGTGCCAGCAGCCAAGCCGGGGAGACCCAGTACTTC. Residues: CASSQAGETQYF. The chain uses TRBV4-2 and TRBJ2-5; the D is unclear. The V end was cut by 1 base, the J end by 5 bases, with 5 bases between. The germline CDR1 and CDR2 sequences are LGHNA and YNFKEQ. The CDR3 is made up of 12 amino acids.

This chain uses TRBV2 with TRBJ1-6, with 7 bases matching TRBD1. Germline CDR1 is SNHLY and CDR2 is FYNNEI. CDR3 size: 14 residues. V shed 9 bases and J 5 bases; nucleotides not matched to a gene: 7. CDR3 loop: CARETGRNNSPLHF. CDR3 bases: TGTGCCAGGGAGACAGGGAGGAATAATTCACCCCTCCACTTT.

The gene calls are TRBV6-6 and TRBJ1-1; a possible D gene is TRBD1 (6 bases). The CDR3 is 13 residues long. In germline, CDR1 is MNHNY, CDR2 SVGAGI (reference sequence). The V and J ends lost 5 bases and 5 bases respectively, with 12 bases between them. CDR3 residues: CASSGTGRTEAFF. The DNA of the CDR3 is TGTGCCAGCAGTGGTACAGGGAGGACTGAAGCTTTCTTT.

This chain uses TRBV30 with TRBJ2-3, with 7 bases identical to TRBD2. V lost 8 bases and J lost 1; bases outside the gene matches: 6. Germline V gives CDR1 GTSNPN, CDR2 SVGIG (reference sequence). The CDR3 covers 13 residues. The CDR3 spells CAGTTPGTDTQYF. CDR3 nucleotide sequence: TGTGCCGGGACTACCCCAGGCACAGATACGCAGTATTTT.

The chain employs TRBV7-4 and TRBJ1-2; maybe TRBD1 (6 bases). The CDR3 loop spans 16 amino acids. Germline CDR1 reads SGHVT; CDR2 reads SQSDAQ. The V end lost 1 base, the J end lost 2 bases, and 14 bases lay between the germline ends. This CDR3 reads CASSLGGTPTNYGYTF. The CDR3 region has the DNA TGTGCCAGCAGCTTAGGCGGGACACCGACAAACTATGGCTACACCTTC. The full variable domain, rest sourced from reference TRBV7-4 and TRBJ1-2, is GAGVSQSPRYKVAKRGRDVALRCDSISGHVTLYWYRQTLGQGSEVLTYSQSDAQRDKSGRPSGRFSAERPERSVSTLKIQRTEQGDSAVYLCASSLGGTPTNYGYTFGSGTRLTVV.

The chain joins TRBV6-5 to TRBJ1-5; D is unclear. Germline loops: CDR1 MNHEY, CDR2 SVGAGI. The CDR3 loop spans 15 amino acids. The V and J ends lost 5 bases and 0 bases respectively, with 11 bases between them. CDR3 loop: CASSIHRYSNQPQHF. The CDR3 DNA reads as TGTGCCAGCAGTATTCATAGGTATAGCAATCAGCCCCAGCATTTT.

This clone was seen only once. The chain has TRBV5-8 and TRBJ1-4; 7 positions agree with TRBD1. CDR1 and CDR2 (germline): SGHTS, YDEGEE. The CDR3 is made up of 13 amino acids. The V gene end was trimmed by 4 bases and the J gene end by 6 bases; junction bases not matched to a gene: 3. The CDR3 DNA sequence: TGTGCCAGCAGCACGGGACAGTATGAAAAACTGTTTTTT. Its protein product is CASSTGQYEKLFF.

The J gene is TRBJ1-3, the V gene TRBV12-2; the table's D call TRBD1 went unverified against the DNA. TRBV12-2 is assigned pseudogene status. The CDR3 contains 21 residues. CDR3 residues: CASRIGHQGAGGEKAGNTIYF. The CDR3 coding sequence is TGTGCAAGTCGCATAGGGCACCAAGGGGCAGGGGGCGAGAAGGCTGGAAACACCATATATTTT.

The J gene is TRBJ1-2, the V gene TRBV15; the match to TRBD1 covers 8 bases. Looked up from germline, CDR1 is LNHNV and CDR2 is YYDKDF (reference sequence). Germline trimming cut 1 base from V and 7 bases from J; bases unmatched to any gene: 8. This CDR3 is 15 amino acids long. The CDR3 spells CATSRVGRGQGGYTF. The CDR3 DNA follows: TGTGCCACCAGCAGAGTTGGCAGGGGGCAAGGTGGCTACACCTTC.

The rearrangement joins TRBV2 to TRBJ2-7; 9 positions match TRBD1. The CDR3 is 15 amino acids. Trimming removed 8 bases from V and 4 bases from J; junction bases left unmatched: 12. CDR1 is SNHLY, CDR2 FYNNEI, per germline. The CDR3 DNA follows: TGTGCCAGCGGGGGGAACAGGGGGCTTGGATACGAGCAGTACTTC. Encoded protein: CASGGNRGLGYEQYF.

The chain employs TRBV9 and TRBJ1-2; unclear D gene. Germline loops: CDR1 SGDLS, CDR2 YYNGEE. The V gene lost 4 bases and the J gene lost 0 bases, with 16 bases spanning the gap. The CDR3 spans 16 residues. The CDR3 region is CASSPWAGGSNYGYTF. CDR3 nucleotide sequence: TGTGCCAGCAGCCCCTGGGCCGGAGGGTCTAACTATGGCTACACCTTC.

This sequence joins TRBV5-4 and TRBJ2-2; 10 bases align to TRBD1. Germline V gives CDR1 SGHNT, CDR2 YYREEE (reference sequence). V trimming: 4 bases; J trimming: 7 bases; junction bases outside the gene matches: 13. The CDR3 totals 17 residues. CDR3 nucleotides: TGTGCCAGCAGCCGTTTTGTTGACAGGGGGCTTGTCGGGGAGCTGTTTTTT. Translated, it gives CASSRFVDRGLVGELFF.

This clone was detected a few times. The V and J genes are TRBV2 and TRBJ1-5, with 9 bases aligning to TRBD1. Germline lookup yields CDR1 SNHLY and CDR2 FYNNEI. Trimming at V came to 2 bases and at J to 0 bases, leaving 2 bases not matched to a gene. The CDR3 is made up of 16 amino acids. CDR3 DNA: TGTGCCAGCAGTGAAAGGACAGGGGCTAGCAATCAGCCCCAGCATTTT. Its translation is CASSERTGASNQPQHF.

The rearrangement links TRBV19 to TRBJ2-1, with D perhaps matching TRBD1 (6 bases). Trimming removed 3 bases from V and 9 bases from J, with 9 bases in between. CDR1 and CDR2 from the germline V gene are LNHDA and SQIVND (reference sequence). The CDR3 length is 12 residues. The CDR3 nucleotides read TGTGCCAGTAGTATTAGGGGGATTGAGCAGTTCTTC. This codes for CASSIRGIEQFF.

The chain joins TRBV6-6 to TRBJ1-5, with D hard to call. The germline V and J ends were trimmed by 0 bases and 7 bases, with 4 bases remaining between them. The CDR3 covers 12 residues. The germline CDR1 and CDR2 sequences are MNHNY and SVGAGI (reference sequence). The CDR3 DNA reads TGTGCCAGCAGTTACTCTGACCAGCCCCAGCATTTT. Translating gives CASSYSDQPQHF.

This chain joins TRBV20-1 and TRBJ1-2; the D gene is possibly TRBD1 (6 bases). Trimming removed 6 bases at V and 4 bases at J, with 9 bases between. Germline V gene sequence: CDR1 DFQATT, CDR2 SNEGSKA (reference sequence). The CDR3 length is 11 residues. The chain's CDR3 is CSAGGGYGYTF. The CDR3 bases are TGCAGTGCCGGGGGCGGCTATGGCTACACCTTC.

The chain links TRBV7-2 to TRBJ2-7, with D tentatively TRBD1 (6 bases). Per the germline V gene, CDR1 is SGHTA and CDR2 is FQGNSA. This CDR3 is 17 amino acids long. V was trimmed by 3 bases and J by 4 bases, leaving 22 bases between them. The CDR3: CASSFPRGAVHPYEQYF. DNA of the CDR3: TGTGCCAGCAGCTTCCCCAGGGGAGCAGTCCACCCTTACGAGCAGTACTTC.

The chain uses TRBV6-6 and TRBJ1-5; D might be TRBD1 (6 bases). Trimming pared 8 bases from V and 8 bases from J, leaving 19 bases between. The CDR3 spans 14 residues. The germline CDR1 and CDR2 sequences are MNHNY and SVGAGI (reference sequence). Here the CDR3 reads CASQEGTHGKPQHF. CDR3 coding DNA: TGTGCCAGCCAGGAGGGGACACATGGAAAGCCCCAGCATTTT.

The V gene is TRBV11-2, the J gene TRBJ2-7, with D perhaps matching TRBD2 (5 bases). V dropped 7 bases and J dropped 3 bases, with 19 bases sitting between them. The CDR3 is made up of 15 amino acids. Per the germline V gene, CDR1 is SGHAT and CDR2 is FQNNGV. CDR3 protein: CASTISVGADYEQYF. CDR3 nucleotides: TGTGCCAGCACCATCTCGGTGGGAGCAGACTACGAGCAGTACTTC.

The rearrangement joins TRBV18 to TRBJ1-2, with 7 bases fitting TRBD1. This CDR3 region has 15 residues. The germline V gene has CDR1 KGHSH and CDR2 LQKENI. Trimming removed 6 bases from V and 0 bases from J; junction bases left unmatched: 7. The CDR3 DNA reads TGTGCCAGCTCCCCGGGACAGCTCCCTAACTATGGCTACACCTTC. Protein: CASSPGQLPNYGYTF. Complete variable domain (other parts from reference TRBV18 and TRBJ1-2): NAGVMQNPRHLVRRRGQEARLRCSPMKGHSHVYWYRQLPEEGLKFMVYLQKENIIDESGMPKERFSAEFPKEGPSILRIQQVVRGDSAAYFCASSPGQLPNYGYTFGSGTRLTVV.

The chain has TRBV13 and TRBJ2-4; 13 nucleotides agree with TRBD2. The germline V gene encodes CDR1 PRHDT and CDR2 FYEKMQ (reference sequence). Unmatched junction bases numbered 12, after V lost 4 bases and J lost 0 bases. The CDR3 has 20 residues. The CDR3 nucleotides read TGTGCCAGCAGCTCGACAGTTAAAGGACTAGCGGGGGTAGCCAAAAACATTCAGTACTTC. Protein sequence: CASSSTVKGLAGVAKNIQYF.

CDR3 loop: CAWMLAGDEKLFF. The CDR3 coding sequence is TGTGCCTGGATGCTGGCAGGGGATGAAAAACTGTTTTTT. This chain connects TRBV30 to TRBJ1-4; a possible D gene is TRBD1 (6 bases). The germline V and J ends were trimmed by 4 bases and 6 bases, with 12 bases remaining between them. Germline V gene data show CDR1 as GTSNPN and CDR2 as SVGIG (reference sequence). This CDR3 spans 13 amino acids. Combining the CDR3 with reference TRBV30 and TRBJ1-4 gives the whole variable domain SQTIHQWPATLVQPVGSPLSLECTVEGTSNPNLYWYRQAAGRGLQLLFYSVGIGQISSEVPQNLSASRPQDRQFILSSKKLLLSDSGFYLCAWMLAGDEKLFFGSGTQLSVL.

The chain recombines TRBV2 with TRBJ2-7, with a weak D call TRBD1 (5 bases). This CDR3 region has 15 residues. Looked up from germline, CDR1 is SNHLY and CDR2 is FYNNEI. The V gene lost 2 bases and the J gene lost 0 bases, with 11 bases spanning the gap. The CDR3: CASSEWGLLSYEQYF. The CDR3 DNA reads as TGTGCCAGCAGTGAATGGGGCCTACTCTCCTACGAGCAGTACTTC.

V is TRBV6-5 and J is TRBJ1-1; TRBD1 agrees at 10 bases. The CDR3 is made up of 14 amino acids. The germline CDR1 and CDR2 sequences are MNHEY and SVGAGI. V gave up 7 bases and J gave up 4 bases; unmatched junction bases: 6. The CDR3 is CASKRDRGVTEAFF. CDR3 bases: TGTGCCAGCAAGAGGGACAGGGGTGTCACTGAAGCTTTCTTT.

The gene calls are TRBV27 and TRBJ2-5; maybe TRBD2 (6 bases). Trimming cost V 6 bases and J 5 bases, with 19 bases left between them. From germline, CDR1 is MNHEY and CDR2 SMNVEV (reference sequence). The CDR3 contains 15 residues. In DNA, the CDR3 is TGTGCCAGCAGGCCCCTGAGAGGTAGCGGTGAGACCCAGTACTTC. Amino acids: CASRPLRGSGETQYF.

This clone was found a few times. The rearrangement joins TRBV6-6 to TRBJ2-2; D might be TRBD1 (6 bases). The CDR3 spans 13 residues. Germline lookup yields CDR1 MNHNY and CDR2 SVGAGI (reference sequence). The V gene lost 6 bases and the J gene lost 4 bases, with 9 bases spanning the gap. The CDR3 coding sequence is TGTGCCAGCAGGCTACAGGGCACCGGGGAGCTGTTTTTT. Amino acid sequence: CASRLQGTGELFF.

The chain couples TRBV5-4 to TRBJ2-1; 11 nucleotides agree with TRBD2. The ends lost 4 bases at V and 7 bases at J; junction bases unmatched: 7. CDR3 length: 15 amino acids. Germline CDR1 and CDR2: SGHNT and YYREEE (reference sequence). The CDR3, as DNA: TGTGCCAGCAGCAGGGGGACTAGCGGCGGGAATGAGCAGTTCTTC. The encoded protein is CASSRGTSGGNEQFF.

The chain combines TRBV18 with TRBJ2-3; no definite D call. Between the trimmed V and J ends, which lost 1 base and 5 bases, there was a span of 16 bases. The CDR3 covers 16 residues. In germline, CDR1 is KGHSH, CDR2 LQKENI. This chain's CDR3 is CASSPRSYPVIDTQYF. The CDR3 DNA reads TGTGCCAGCTCACCACGTAGCTATCCAGTTATAGATACGCAGTATTTT.

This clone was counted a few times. CDR3 sequence (DNA): TGTGCCAGCAGCCCGGGACCTCGGGGCTACACCTTC. This encodes CASSPGPRGYTF. V and J are TRBV6-5 and TRBJ1-2; possible D gene TRBD1, 5 bases. This CDR3 is built from 12 residues. V lost 6 bases and J lost 8, with 13 bases in between. In germline, CDR1 is MNHEY, CDR2 SVGAGI.

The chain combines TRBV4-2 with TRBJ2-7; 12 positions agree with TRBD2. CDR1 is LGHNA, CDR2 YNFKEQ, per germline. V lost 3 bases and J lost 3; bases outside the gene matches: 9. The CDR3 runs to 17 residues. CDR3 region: CASSQKEPGLAGYEQYF. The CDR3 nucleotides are TGTGCCAGCAGCCAGAAGGAACCGGGACTAGCGGGCTACGAGCAGTACTTC.